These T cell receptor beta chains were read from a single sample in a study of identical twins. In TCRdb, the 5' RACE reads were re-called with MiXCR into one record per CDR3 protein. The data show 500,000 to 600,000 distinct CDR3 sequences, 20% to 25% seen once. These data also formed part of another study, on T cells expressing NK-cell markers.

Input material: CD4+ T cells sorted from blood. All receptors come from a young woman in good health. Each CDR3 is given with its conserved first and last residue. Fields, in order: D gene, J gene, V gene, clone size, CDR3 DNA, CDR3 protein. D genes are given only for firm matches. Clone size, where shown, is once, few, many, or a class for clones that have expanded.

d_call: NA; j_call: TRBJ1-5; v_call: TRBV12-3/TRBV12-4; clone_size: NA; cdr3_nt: TGTGCCAGCAGTTTGGCTGAGTGGCCCCAGCATTTT; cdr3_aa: CASSLAEWPQHF
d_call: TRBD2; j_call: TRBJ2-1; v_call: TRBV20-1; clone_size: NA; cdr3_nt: TGCAGTGCCCGCACCGGGACTAGCGGCCTTCCCTACAATGAGCAGTTCTTC; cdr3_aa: CSARTGTSGLPYNEQFF
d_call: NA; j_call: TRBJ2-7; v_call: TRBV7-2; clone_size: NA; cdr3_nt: TGTGCCAGCAGCTTAGAGGGCACTAGGTCCACCTACGAGCAGTACTTC; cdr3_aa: CASSLEGTRSTYEQYF
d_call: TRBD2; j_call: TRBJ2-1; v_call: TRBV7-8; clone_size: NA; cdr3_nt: TGTGCCAGCAGCGCCAGACTAGCGGGGGAAGCCCACAATGAGCAGTTCTTC; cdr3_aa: CASSARLAGEAHNEQFF
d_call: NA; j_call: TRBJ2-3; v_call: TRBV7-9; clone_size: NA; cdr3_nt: TGTGCCAGCAGGACCGGGACCAGGGGTCGGGATACGCAGTATTTT; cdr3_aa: CASRTGTRGRDTQYF
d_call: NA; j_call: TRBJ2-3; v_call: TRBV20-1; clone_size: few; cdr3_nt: TGCAGTGCTAGAGATCGGAGACTAACCAGCACAGATACGCAGTATTTT; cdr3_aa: CSARDRRLTSTDTQYF
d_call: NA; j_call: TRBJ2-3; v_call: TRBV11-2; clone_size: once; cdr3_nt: TGTGCCAGCAGCTTAGTGTCAGGGGGTGAGCGGGGCACAGATACGCAGTATTTT; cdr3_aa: CASSLVSGGERGTDTQYF
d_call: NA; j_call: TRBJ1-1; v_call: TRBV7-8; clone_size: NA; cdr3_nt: TGTGCCAGCAGCATCGAGCAGGAGGGTGAAGCTTTCTTT; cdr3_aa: CASSIEQEGEAFF
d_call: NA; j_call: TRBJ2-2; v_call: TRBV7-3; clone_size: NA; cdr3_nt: TGTGCCAGCAGTCCCAGGGGGGGGCTGAACACCGGGGAGCTGTTTTTT; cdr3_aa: CASSPRGGLNTGELFF
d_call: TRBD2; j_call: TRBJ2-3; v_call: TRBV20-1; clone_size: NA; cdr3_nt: TGCAGTGCTACTCGACTAGCGGGAGGACGCACAGATACGCAGTATTTT; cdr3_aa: CSATRLAGGRTDTQYF
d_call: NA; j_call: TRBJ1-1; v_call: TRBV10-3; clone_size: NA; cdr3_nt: TGTGCCATCAGTGCCCCAGGGTTTACCGAAGCTTTCTTT; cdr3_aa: CAISAPGFTEAFF
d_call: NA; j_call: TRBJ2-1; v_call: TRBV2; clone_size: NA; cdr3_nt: TGTGCCAGCAGATTAGAGGTATCCAATGAGCAGTTCTTC; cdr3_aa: CASRLEVSNEQFF
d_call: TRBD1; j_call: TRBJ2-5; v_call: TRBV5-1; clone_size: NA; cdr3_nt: TGCGCCAGCAGCTTGGATGGGACAGGGGCTCAGACCCAGTACTTC; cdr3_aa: CASSLDGTGAQTQYF
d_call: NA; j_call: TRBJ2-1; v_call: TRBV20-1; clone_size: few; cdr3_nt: TGCAGTGCTAGGATTAACAATGAGCAGTTCTTC; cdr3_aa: CSARINNEQFF
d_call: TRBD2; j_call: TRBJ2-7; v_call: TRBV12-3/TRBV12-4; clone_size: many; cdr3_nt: TGTGCCAGCAGTTTCCGGACTAGCGGGGGTCTCTACGAGCAGTACTTC; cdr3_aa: CASSFRTSGGLYEQYF
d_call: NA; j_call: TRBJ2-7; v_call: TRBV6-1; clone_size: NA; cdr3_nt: TGTGCCAGCAGGAAGGGTGGGTCCTACGAGCAGTACTTC; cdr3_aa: CASRKGGSYEQYF
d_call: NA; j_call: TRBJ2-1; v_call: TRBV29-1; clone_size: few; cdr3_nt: TGCAGCGTTGTGGGACCACCGGAGCAGTTCTTC; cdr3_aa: CSVVGPPEQFF
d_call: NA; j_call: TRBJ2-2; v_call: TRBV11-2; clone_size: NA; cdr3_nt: TGTGCCAGCAGCTTACGGACTACGAACACCGGGGAGCTGTTTTTT; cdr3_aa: CASSLRTTNTGELFF
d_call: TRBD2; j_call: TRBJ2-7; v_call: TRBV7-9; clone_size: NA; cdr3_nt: TGTGCCAGCAGCCCGACTAGCGGGAGGGCCGGGGAGCAGTACTTC; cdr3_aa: CASSPTSGRAGEQYF
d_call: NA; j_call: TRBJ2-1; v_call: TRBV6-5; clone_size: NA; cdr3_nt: TGTGCCTCCAGAACAGGGAGAGATGAGCAGTTCTTC; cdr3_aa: CASRTGRDEQFF
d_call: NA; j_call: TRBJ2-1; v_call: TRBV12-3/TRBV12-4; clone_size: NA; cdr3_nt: TGTGCCAGCAGTATCGACCTGGGTGAGCAGTTCTTC; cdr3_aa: CASSIDLGEQFF
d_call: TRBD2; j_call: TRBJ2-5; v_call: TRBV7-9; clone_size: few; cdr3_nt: TGTGCCAGCAGCTCCCGAACGGGGGGAGGCGAGACCCAGTACTTC; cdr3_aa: CASSSRTGGGETQYF
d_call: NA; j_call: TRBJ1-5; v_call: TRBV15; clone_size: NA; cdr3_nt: TGTGCCACCAGCAGAGATAATTTTCAGCCCCAGCATTTT; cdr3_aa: CATSRDNFQPQHF
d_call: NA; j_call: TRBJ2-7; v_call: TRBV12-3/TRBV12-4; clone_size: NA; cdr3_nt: TGTGCCAGCAGTTCAACCGAAGTCGGCAGGGAGTACTTC; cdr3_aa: CASSSTEVGREYF
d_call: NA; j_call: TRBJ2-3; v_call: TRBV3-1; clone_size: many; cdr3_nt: TGTGCCAGCAGCCAAGCTGAGTGGCAGTATTTT; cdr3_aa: CASSQAEWQYF
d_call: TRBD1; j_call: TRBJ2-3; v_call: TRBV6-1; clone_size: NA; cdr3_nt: TGTGCCAGCAGTCCGAACAGGGGGACAGATACGCAGTATTTT; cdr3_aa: CASSPNRGTDTQYF
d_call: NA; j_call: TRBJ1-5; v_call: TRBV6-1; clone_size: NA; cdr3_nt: TGTGCCACTACGGACCTCCGAGGCAATCAGCCCCAGCATTTT; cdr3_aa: CATTDLRGNQPQHF
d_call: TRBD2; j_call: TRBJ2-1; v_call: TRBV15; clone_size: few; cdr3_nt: TGTGCCACCAGCAGGGCGGGAGTTCGTGGCTCCTACAATGAGCAGTTCTTC; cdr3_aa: CATSRAGVRGSYNEQFF
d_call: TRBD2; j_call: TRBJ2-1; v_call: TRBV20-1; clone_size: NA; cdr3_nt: TGCAGTGCTAGGACTAGCGGGATTGGGAGCTACAATGAGCAGTTCTTC; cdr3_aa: CSARTSGIGSYNEQFF
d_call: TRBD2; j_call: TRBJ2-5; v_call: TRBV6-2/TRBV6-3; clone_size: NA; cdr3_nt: TGTGCCAGCGCGATGAGACTAGCGGGAGTCCGGGAGACCCAGTACTTC; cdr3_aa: CASAMRLAGVRETQYF
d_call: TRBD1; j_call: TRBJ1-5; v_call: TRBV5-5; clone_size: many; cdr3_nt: TGTGCCAGCAGCGACAGGGGTTCTCAGCCCCAGCATTTT; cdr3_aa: CASSDRGSQPQHF
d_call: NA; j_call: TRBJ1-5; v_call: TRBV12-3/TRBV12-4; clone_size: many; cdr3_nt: TGTGCCAGCAGTTTAAGACAGTTCAATCAGCCCCAGCATTTT; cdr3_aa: CASSLRQFNQPQHF
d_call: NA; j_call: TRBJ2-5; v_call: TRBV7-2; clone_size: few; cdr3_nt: TGTGCCAGCAGCTTAGCAGCGACCCAGTACTTC; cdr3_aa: CASSLAATQYF
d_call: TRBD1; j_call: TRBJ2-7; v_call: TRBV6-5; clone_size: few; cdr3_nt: TGTGCCAGCAGTCACGGAACAGAGGGGGCGATTTACGAGCAGTACTTC; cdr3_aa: CASSHGTEGAIYEQYF
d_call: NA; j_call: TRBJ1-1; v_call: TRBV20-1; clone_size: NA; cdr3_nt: TGCAGTGCCCCGCGGCGGGGTAAAGCTTTCTTT; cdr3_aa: CSAPRRGKAFF
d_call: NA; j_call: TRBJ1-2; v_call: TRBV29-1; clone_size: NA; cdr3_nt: TGCAGCGTGAGATTCCGGGACACCTATGGCTACACCTTC; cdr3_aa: CSVRFRDTYGYTF
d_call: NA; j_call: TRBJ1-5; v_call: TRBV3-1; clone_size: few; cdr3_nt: TGTGCCAGCAGCCTGGGTTACAATCAGCCCCAGCATTTT; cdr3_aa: CASSLGYNQPQHF
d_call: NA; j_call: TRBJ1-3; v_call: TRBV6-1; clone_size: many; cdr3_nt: TGTGCCAGCAGGGGCCTCTCTGGAAACACCATATATTTT; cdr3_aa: CASRGLSGNTIYF
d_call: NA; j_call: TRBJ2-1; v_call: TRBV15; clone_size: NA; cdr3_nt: TGTGCCACCAGCAGAGGGGGGGCCCTGCTCGAGCAGTTCTTC; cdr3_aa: CATSRGGALLEQFF
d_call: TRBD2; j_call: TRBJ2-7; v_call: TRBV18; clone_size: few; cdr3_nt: TGTGCCAGCTCGTCCTCGCGAGCGGGGCAGAGTATCGAGCAGTACTTC; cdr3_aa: CASSSSRAGQSIEQYF
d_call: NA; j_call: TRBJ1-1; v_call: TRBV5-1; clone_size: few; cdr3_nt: TGCGCCAGCAGCTCCCGGGACGGAAACACTGAAGCTTTCTTT; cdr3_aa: CASSSRDGNTEAFF
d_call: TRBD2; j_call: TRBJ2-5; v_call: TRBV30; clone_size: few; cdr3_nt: TGTGCCTGGAGTAGGGACTACCAGGGAGAGACCCAGTACTTC; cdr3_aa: CAWSRDYQGETQYF
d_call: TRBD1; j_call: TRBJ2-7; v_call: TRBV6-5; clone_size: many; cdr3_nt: TGTGCCAGCAGTTCATGTGACAGGGGCAACGAGCAGTACTTC; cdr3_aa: CASSSCDRGNEQYF
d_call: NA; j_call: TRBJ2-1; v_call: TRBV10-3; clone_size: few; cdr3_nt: TGTGCCATCGGAAGCAACAATGAGCAGTTCTTC; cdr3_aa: CAIGSNNEQFF
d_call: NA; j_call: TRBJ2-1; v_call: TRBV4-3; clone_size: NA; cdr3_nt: TGCGCCAGCAGCCAACCTGGACAGACCAATGAGCAGTTCTTC; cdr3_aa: CASSQPGQTNEQFF
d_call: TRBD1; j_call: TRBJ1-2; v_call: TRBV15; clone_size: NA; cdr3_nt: TGTGCCATCGGGTTACAGGGGGCGCGTGGCTACACCTTC; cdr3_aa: CAIGLQGARGYTF
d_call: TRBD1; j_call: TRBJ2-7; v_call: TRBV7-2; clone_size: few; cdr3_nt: TGTGCCAGCAGCCGGGACAGGGTTCTAGGCGAGCAGTACTTC; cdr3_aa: CASSRDRVLGEQYF
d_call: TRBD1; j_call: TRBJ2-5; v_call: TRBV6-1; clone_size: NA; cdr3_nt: TGTGCCAGCAAAACGGGACAGGCAGAGACCCAGTACTTC; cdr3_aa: CASKTGQAETQYF
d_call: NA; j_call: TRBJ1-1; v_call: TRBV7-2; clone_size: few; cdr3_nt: TGTGCCAGCAGCTTAAGCGTGGGGAACACTGAAGCTTTCTTT; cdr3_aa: CASSLSVGNTEAFF
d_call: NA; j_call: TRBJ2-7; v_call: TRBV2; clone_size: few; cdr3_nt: TGTGCCAGCAAGCTGAGAGAGCAGTACTTC; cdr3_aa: CASKLREQYF
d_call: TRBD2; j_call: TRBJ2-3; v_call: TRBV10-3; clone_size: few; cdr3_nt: TGTGCCATCAGTGAGAGGCTAGCGGGTGGGGGCACAGATACGCAGTATTTT; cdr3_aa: CAISERLAGGGTDTQYF
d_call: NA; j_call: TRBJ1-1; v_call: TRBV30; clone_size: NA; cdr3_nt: TGTGCCTGGATGGAGGGGTCTCGTGAAGCTTTCTTT; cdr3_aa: CAWMEGSREAFF
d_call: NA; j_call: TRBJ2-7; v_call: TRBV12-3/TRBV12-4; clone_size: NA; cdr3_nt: TGTGCCAGCAGCGCGACCTCTGTTGGCAGAGCCTACGAGCAGTACTTC; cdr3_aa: CASSATSVGRAYEQYF